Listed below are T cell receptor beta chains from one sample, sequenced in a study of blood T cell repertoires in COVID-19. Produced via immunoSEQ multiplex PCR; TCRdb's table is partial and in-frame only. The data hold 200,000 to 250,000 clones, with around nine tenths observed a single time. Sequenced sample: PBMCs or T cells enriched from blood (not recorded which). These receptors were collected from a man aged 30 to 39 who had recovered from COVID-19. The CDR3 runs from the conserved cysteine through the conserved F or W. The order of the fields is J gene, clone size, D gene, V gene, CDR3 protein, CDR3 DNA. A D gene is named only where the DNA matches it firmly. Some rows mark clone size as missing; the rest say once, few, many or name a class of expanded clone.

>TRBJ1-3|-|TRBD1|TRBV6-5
CASSSSGGGNTIYF
TGTGCCAGCAGCTCTTCAGGGGGGGGAAACACCATATATTTT
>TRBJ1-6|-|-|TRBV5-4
CASSYNRELNSPLHF
TGTGCCAGCAGCTACAACAGGGAATTAAATTCACCCCTCCACTTT
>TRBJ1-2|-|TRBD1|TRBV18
CASSRGTDANYGYTF
TGTGCCAGCTCACGGGGGACAGATGCTAACTATGGCTACACCTTC
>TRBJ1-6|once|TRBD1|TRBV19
CASKSGTGGGSPLHF
TGTGCCAGTAAATCTGGGACAGGGGGCGGATCACCCCTCCACTTT
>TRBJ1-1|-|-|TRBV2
CATQGSEAFF
TGTGCCACGCAGGGATCTGAAGCTTTCTTT
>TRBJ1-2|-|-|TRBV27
CASRTATTRGYYGYTF
TGTGCCAGCAGGACGGCTACGACTCGGGGATACTATGGCTACACCTTC
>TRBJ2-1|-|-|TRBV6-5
CASRGTGEGEQFF
TGTGCCAGCAGGGGAACGGGAGAAGGGGAGCAGTTCTTC
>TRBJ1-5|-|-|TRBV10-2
CASSDRGSNQPQHF
TGCGCCAGCAGTGACAGGGGTAGCAATCAGCCCCAGCATTTT
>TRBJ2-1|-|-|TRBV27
CASSGQGPSYNEQFF
TGTGCCAGCAGTGGGCAGGGGCCCTCCTACAATGAGCAGTTCTTC
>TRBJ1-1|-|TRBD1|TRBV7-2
CASSLDRVVSEAFF
TGTGCCAGCAGCCTGGACAGGGTTGTGTCTGAAGCTTTCTTT
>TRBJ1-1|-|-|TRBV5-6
CASSLTWNTEAFF
TGTGCCAGCAGCTTAACTTGGAACACTGAAGCTTTCTTT
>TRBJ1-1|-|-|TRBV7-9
CASSLWPQVEAFF
TGTGCCAGCAGCCTCTGGCCGCAAGTTGAAGCTTTCTTT
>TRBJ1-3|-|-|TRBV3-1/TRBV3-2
CASSQGLSGLSGNTIYF
TGTGCCAGCAGCCAAGGGTTGTCCGGACTCTCTGGAAACACCATATATTTT
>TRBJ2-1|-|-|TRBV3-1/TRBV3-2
CASSQVLGGGDEQFF
TGTGCCAGCAGCCAAGTTCTTGGGGGCGGCGATGAGCAGTTCTTC
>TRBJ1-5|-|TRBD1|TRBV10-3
CAISDSLQGQAPQHF
TGTGCCATCAGTGATAGTTTGCAGGGACAGGCGCCCCAGCATTTT
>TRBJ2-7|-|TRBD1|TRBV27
CASSLSPWSLTGSSYEQYF
TGTGCCAGCAGTTTATCCCCCTGGAGCCTGACAGGGAGTTCCTACGAGCAGTACTTC
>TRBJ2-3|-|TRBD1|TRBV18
CASSPTGAGGADTQYF
TGTGCCAGCTCACCAACGGGAGCAGGGGGCGCAGATACGCAGTATTTT
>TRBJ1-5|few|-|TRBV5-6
CASSLGNRVGNQPQHF
TGTGCCAGCAGCTTAGGGAACAGGGTTGGCAATCAGCCCCAGCATTTT
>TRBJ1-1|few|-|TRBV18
CASSPWRRGWNTEAFF
TGTGCCAGCTCACCTTGGCGCAGGGGATGGAACACTGAAGCTTTCTTT
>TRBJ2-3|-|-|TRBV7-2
CASSLGVAADTQYF
TGTGCCAGCAGCTTAGGGGTAGCCGCAGATACGCAGTATTTT
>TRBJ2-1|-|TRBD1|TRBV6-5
CASSYYGTDYNEQFF
TGTGCCAGCAGTTACTACGGGACAGACTACAATGAGCAGTTCTTC
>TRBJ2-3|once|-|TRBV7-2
CASSVTQADTQYF
TGTGCCAGCAGCGTGACCCAGGCAGATACGCAGTATTTT
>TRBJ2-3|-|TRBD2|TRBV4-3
CASSQAFLASGLTDTQYF
TGCGCCAGCAGCCAAGCTTTCTTGGCTAGCGGCCTCACAGATACGCAGTATTTT
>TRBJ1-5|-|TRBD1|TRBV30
CAWSQGQGGNQPQHF
TGTGCCTGGAGCCAGGGACAGGGTGGTAATCAGCCCCAGCATTTT
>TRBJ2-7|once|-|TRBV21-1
CASPETGYEQYF
TGTGCCAGCCCCGAGACAGGGTACGAGCAGTACTTC
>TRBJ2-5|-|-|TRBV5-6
CASSLAGQAEETQYF
TGTGCCAGCAGCTTGGCCGGTCAAGCGGAAGAGACCCAGTACTTC
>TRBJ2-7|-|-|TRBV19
CASSIAAGSSYEQYF
TGTGCCAGTAGTATAGCGGCGGGGAGTAGCTACGAGCAGTACTTC
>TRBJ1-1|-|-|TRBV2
CASNSIEAFF
TGTGCCAGCAACAGCATTGAAGCTTTCTTT
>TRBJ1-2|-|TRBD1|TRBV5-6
CASSPGQTYGYTF
TGTGCCAGCAGCCCGGGACAGACCTATGGCTACACCTTC
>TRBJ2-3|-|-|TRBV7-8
CASSPNRDLRTDTQYF
TGTGCCAGCAGCCCAAACCGGGATCTAAGGACAGATACGCAGTATTTT
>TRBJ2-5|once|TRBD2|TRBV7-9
CASSLLAGREETQYF
TGTGCCAGCAGCCTACTAGCGGGGAGGGAAGAGACCCAGTACTTC
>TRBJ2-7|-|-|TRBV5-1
CASSLTGFVLGDYEQYF
TGCGCCAGCAGCTTGACAGGGTTCGTTCTTGGGGACTACGAGCAGTACTTC
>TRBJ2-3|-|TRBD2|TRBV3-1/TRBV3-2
CASSQESSGREDTQYF
TGTGCCAGCAGCCAAGAGTCTAGCGGGAGAGAAGATACGCAGTATTTT
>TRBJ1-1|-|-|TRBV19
CASSNRLNTEAFF
TGTGCCAGTAGTAACCGGTTGAACACTGAAGCTTTCTTT
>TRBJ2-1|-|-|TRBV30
CAWNLGVRGEQFF
TGTGCCTGGAACTTAGGGGTAAGGGGTGAGCAGTTCTTC
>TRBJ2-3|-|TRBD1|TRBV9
CASRGTASTDTQYF
TGTGCCAGCCGAGGGACAGCTAGCACAGATACGCAGTATTTT
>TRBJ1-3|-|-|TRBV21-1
CASSKAQNSFSGNTIYF
TGTGCCAGCAGCAAAGCGCAGAACAGCTTCTCTGGAAACACCATATATTTT
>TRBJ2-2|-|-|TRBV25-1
CASSESSGELFF
TGTGCCAGCAGTGAATCGAGTGGGGAGCTGTTTTTT
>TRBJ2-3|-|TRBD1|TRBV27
CASSFLGTGETDTQYF
TGTGCCAGCAGTTTTTTGGGGACAGGGGAAACAGATACGCAGTATTTT
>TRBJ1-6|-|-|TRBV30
CAWGGRGHKSSYNSPLHF
TGTGCCTGGGGGGGCAGGGGACACAAGAGCTCCTATAATTCACCCCTCCACTTT
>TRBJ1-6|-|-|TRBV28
CASSLPVRGSPLHF
TGTGCCAGCAGTCTCCCCGTCCGGGGTTCACCCCTCCACTTT
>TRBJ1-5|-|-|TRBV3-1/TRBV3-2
CASSQSGQPQHF
TGTGCCAGCAGCCAGTCCGGTCAGCCCCAGCATTTT
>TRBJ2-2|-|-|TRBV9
CASSTLTEPTGELFF
TGTGCCAGCAGCACCCTGACAGAACCCACCGGGGAGCTGTTTTTT
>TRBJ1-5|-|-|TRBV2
CASSEARGNQPQHF
TGTGCCAGCAGTGAAGCGCGGGGCAATCAGCCCCAGCATTTT
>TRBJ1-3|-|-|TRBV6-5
CASTSFSSGGNTIYF
TGTGCCAGCACCTCCTTTTCTTCGGGAGGAAACACCATATATTTT
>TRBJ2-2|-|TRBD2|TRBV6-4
CASSSGGPGTGELFF
TGTGCCAGCAGTTCGGGGGGGCCTGGCACCGGGGAGCTGTTTTTT
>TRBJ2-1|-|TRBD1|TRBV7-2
CASRAGTGYNEQFF
TGTGCCAGCAGGGCCGGGACAGGGTATAATGAGCAGTTCTTC
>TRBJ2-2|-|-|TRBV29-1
CSVGGRAGELFF
TGCAGCGTTGGGGGGCGCGCCGGGGAGCTGTTTTTT
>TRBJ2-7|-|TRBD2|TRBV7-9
CASSLEGLGSYEQYF
TGTGCCAGCAGCTTAGAGGGACTAGGCTCCTACGAGCAGTACTTC
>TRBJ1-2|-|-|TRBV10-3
CAISERGGGDGYTF
TGTGCCATCAGTGAGCGGGGCGGGGGTGATGGCTACACCTTC